This T cell receptor (beta chain) appears in the sequencing data of a study of T cell responses to AZD1222 COVID-19 vaccine. TCRdb keeps only in-frame clones here, not all; method: immunoSEQ multiplex PCR. The table lists around 110,000 clones, roughly four fifths of them singletons. The germline gives CDR1 SGHVS, CDR2 FQNEAQ. Trimming took off 2 bases at V and 1 base at J, with 12 bases between the two ends. The CDR3 spans 15 residues. The TCR sequence derives from an adult in good health. The rearrangement uses TRBV7-8 and TRBJ2-7; D possibly uses TRBD1 or TRBD2 (5 bases each). The starting material was peripheral blood, obtained on day 0 of AZD1222 vaccination. CDR3 sequence (DNA): TGTGCCAGCAGCTTATCGGCGAGGGGTTCCTACGAGCAGTACTTC. Translated, it gives CASSLSARGSYEQYF.